A single sample gave rise to the 17 T cell receptor beta chains below, sequenced in a study of cytomegalovirus exposure and HLA in healthy donors. The PCR had 60 Vbeta and 13 Jbeta primers. Sequencing was performed with immunoSEQ multiplex PCR; in TCRdb, only in-frame clones are kept and a portion is missing. The sample consists of more than 100,000 clones, 82% of them appearing once. The sequencing sample was made of PBMCs. The receptors stem from a woman aged 45-60 years in good health and CMV-seropositive.

The chain is built from TRBV18 and TRBJ1-1, with a tentative D call TRBD1 (6 bases). The CDR3 is 15 amino acids. Germline CDR1 and CDR2: KGHSH and LQKENI. V was cut by 0 bases and J by 3 bases, with 11 bases left in between. The CDR3 DNA is TGTGCCAGCTCACCACCGAACAGGGAGTACACTGAAGCTTTCTTT. Translating gives CASSPPNREYTEAFF.

This clone was detected only a few times. The genes are TRBV7-9 and TRBJ2-7; perhaps TRBD1 as D (6 bases). V lost 6 bases, J lost 5 bases, and 11 bases lay in between. This CDR3 is built from 12 residues. Germline lookup yields CDR1 SEHNR and CDR2 FQNEAQ (reference sequence). This chain's CDR3 is CASSYTGNEQYF. The CDR3, as DNA: TGTGCCAGCAGTTATACAGGGAACGAGCAGTACTTC. Based on the CDR3 plus reference TRBV7-9 and TRBJ2-7, the full variable domain is DTGVSQNPRHKITKRGQNVTFRCDPISEHNRLYWYRQTLGQGPEFLTYFQNEAQLEKSRLLSDRFSAERPKGSFSTLEIQRTEQGDSAMYLCASSYTGNEQYFGPGTRLTVT.

The chain couples TRBV11-3 to TRBJ2-4; TRBD1 matches 9 bases. This CDR3 contains 13 residues. V trimming: 5 bases; J trimming: 8 bases; junction bases outside the gene matches: 4. Germline V gives CDR1 SGHNT, CDR2 YENEEA. The CDR3 reads CASSLRTGDIQYF. The CDR3 DNA reads TGTGCCAGCAGCCTACGGACAGGGGACATTCAGTACTTC.

V gene TRBV4-3 combines with J gene TRBJ2-3, with D possibly TRBD2 on 6 matching bases. CDR3 length: 16 residues. CDR1 and CDR2 from the germline V gene are LGHNA and YSLEER. Trimming stripped 0 bases from V and 1 base from J, with 11 bases between. The DNA of the CDR3 is TGCGCCAGCAGCCAAGATAACCCTAGCGGCACAGATACGCAGTATTTT. This encodes CASSQDNPSGTDTQYF.

The genes are TRBV5-1 and TRBJ2-7, with TRBD1 matching 12 bases. Per the germline V gene, CDR1 is SGHRS and CDR2 is YFSETQ. This CDR3 is built from 15 residues. The J segment lost 7 bases and the V segment lost 4 bases, leaving 9 bases of the junction unmatched. CDR3 bases: TGCGCCAGCAGCCTGGGGACAGGGGGCGCGGGTGAGCAGTACTTC. It translates to CASSLGTGGAGEQYF.

The J gene is TRBJ2-2, the V gene TRBV5-1; 10 bases are shared with TRBD2. CDR1 is SGHRS and CDR2 is YFSETQ in the germline V gene. The length of the CDR3 is 18 residues. V was clipped by 0 bases and J by 5 bases; unmatched bases: 10. The CDR3 is CASSLASSGRIGTGELFF. The DNA for the CDR3 is TGCGCCAGCAGCTTGGCCTCTAGCGGGAGAATAGGGACCGGGGAGCTGTTTTTT.

The CDR3 spells CASSNQGASWETQYF. CDR3 DNA sequence: TGTGCCAGCAGCAACCAGGGGGCCAGCTGGGAGACCCAGTACTTC. This chain joins TRBV6-5 and TRBJ2-5, with 8 bases fitting TRBD1. V was pared by 6 bases and J by 5 bases, with 11 bases of the junction left unmatched. This CDR3 spans 15 amino acids. CDR1 and CDR2 (germline): MNHEY, SVGAGI.

The J gene is TRBJ1-2, the V gene TRBV20-1, with 7 positions matching TRBD1. V lost 5 bases, J lost 5 bases, and 2 bases stayed unmatched. The CDR3 runs to 11 residues. Germline CDR1 is DFQATT and CDR2 is SNEGSKA (reference sequence). The CDR3 loop reads CSAGQVYGYTF. CDR3 coding DNA: TGCAGTGCTGGACAGGTTTATGGCTACACCTTC.

The CDR3 region has the DNA TGTGCCAGCAGCTCGCTAGCGGGAGCAGAGACCCAGTACTTC. It encodes CASSSLAGAETQYF. V usage is TRBV5-4 and J usage is TRBJ2-5; 10 bases line up with TRBD2. The CDR3 has 14 residues. Germline trimming cut 3 bases from V and 4 bases from J; bases unmatched to any gene: 3. Germline values: CDR1 SGHNT, CDR2 YYREEE (reference sequence).

This clone was recorded only once. The chain couples TRBV5-8 to TRBJ1-4; 9 bases match TRBD1. Germline loops: CDR1 SGHTS, CDR2 YDEGEE. The CDR3 sequence is 18 residues long. The V gene end was trimmed by 0 bases and the J gene end by 3 bases; junction bases not matched to a gene: 9. The DNA of the CDR3 is TGTGCCAGCAGCTTGGGGGACAGGGTGCAGCTTCCTAATGAAAAACTGTTTTTT. Translated: CASSLGDRVQLPNEKLFF.

The chain joins TRBV7-9 to TRBJ2-7; 7 nucleotides align to TRBD1. CDR3 length: 15 amino acids. Germline lookup yields CDR1 SEHNR and CDR2 FQNEAQ (reference sequence). The V and J ends lost 1 base and 3 bases, in that order; junction bases with no gene match: 6. CDR3 in amino acids: CASSLVPGQNYEQYF. CDR3 DNA: TGTGCCAGCAGCTTAGTCCCGGGACAGAACTACGAGCAGTACTTC.

The V and J genes are TRBV5-8 and TRBJ1-4, with D perhaps TRBD1 (6 bases). This CDR3 has 17 amino acids. V gave up 0 bases and J gave up 5 bases, with 17 bases separating them. CDR1 is SGHTS and CDR2 is YDEGEE in the germline V gene. This CDR3 reads CASSLGAGALANEKLFF. The CDR3 DNA is TGTGCCAGCAGCTTGGGAGCGGGGGCCCTCGCGAATGAAAAACTGTTTTTT.

The chain is built from TRBV20-1 and TRBJ1-4; D not certain. The CDR3 sequence is 11 residues long. Trimming took 1 base from V and 8 from J, leaving 5 bases between them. From germline, CDR1 is DFQATT and CDR2 SNEGSKA (reference sequence). This chain's CDR3 is CSARAREKLFF. CDR3 in DNA: TGCAGTGCTAGAGCCAGGGAAAAACTGTTTTTT.

The chain's CDR3 is CASSPPESAKAFF. In DNA, the CDR3 is TGTGCCAGCAGTCCACCGGAGTCAGCCAAAGCTTTCTTT. The chain combines TRBV28 with TRBJ1-1; D remains ambiguous. Germline V gives CDR1 MDHEN, CDR2 SYDVKM. V was clipped by 5 bases and J by 9 bases, with 16 bases between them. The CDR3 length is 13 residues.

The chain links TRBV2 to TRBJ1-1; the D is unclear. Germline lookup yields CDR1 SNHLY and CDR2 FYNNEI. This CDR3 region has 15 residues. Trimming took 1 base from V and 6 from J, leaving 15 bases between them. CDR3 coding DNA: TGTGCCAGCAGTGAAGGGATGAGGAATTCGGCTGAAGCTTTCTTT. Its protein is CASSEGMRNSAEAFF.

This chain joins TRBV11-2 and TRBJ2-1; 7 nucleotides agree with TRBD2. This CDR3 is built from 12 residues. Trimming removed 1 base from V and 13 bases from J; junction bases left unmatched: 4. The V gene's germline CDR1 is SGHAT and CDR2 FQNNGV. In DNA, the CDR3 is TGTGCCAGCAGCTTAGGGGGGAGGGGCCAGTTCTTC. Its translation: CASSLGGRGQFF.

The V and J genes are TRBV5-1 and TRBJ1-1; D remains unclear. The CDR3 has 13 residues. CDR1 and CDR2 from the germline V gene are SGHRS and YFSETQ. Deletions cut 2 bases from V and 4 bases from J, with 9 bases between. Here the CDR3 reads CASSFRRFTEAFF. DNA of the CDR3: TGCGCCAGCAGCTTCAGGAGGTTCACTGAAGCTTTCTTT. Using reference TRBV5-1 and TRBJ1-1 for the parts outside the CDR3, the full variable domain is KAGVTQTPRYLIKTRGQQVTLSCSPISGHRSVSWYQQTPGQGLQFLFEYFSETQRNKGNFPGRFSGRQFSNSRSEMNVSTLELGDSALYLCASSFRRFTEAFFGQGTRLTVV.